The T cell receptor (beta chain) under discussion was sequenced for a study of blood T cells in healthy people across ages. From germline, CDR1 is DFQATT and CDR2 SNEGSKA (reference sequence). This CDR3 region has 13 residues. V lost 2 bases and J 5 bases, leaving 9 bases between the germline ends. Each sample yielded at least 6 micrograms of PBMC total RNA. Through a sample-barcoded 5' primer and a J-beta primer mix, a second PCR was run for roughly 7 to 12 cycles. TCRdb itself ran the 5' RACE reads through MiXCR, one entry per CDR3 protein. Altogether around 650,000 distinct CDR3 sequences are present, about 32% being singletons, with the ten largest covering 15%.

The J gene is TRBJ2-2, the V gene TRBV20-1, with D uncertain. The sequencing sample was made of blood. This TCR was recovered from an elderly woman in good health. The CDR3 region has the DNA TGCAGTGCTAGATTACGGAGTACCGGGGAGCTGTTTTTT. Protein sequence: CSARLRSTGELFF.